Each of the 16 T cell receptor beta chains below was sequenced from the same sample in a study of blood T cells in healthy people across ages. With a J-beta primer mix and a sample-barcoded 5' primer, a second PCR ran roughly 6 to 11 cycles. TCRdb recomputed calls from the 5' RACE reads with MiXCR, one row per CDR3 protein. Of 1,500,000 or so distinct CDR3 sequences in the sample, 59% were seen once. Specimen: blood. These receptors originate from a man aged 18 to 35 in good health.

J is TRBJ2-1 and V is TRBV15; the D is unclear. With 8 bases removed from V and 2 bases from J, the gap between germline ends came to 16 bases. Germline V gene sequence: CDR1 LNHNV, CDR2 YYDKDF (reference sequence). This CDR3 spans 15 amino acids. The chain's CDR3 is CATSPAVNAYNEQFF. The DNA for the CDR3 is TGTGCCACCTCGCCCGCGGTAAATGCCTACAATGAGCAGTTCTTC.

This clonotype showed up just once. The rearrangement uses TRBV20-1 and TRBJ2-5, with a weak D call TRBD2 (5 bases). The germline CDR1 and CDR2 sequences are DFQATT and SNEGSKA (reference sequence). The CDR3 is 11 residues long. V gave up 6 bases and J gave up 11 bases, with 16 bases separating them. CDR3 amino acids: CSAAPEEEQYF. The CDR3, as DNA: TGCAGTGCCGCCCCTGAGGAGGAGCAGTACTTC.

The chain is built from TRBV11-1 and TRBJ2-1, with 9 bases identical to TRBD1. Germline loops: CDR1 SGHAT, CDR2 FQDESV (reference sequence). The CDR3 has 21 residues. Trimming cost V 1 base and J 5 bases; bases outside gene matches: 21. Here the CDR3 DNA reads TGTGCCAGCAGCTTAGGTTTATTCCGGGACAGGGAGGTTGCGGGGAACAATGAGCAGTTCTTC. Protein sequence: CASSLGLFRDREVAGNNEQFF.

V is TRBV20-1 and J is TRBJ2-4; D may match TRBD1 or TRBD2 (5 bases each). The J call may be faulty, since TRBJ2-7 better matches the DNA end. The CDR3 covers 16 residues. Per germline, CDR1 DFQATT and CDR2 SNEGSKA (reference sequence). The CDR3 sequence is CSARDFGDAARYEQYF. In nucleotides, the CDR3 is TGCAGTGCTAGAGACTTTGGGGACGCAGCCAGGTACGAGCAGTACTTC.

The chain has TRBV7-2 and TRBJ1-2; D gene unclear. The CDR3 consists of 13 residues. Looked up from germline, CDR1 is SGHTA and CDR2 is FQGNSA. V was trimmed by 2 bases and J by 4 bases, leaving 8 bases between them. The CDR3 protein is CASSLIIGYGYTF. CDR3 sequence (DNA): TGTGCCAGCAGCTTAATTATAGGCTATGGCTACACCTTC.

The genes are TRBV12-3 or TRBV12-4 and TRBJ1-2, with no clear D. Between the trimmed V and J ends, which lost 5 bases and 7 bases, there was a span of 17 bases. CDR3 length: 14 residues. The CDR3 nucleotides read TGTGCCAGCAGTGTAGGCCAAGGGCCGGGTGGCTACACCTTC. It is translated as CASSVGQGPGGYTF.

V usage is TRBV3-1 and J usage is TRBJ2-1; D is uncertain. Trimming took 0 bases from V and 9 from J, leaving 18 bases between them. This CDR3 is built from 16 residues. Germline V lookup: CDR1 LGHDT, CDR2 YNNKEL (reference sequence). CDR3 DNA sequence: TGTGCCAGCAGCCAAGATCTTGATGGTGGAAGTCCTGAGCAGTTCTTC. Its protein product is CASSQDLDGGSPEQFF.

The chain links TRBV6-5 to TRBJ2-4; 9 nucleotides align to TRBD2. The end of the DNA fits TRBJ2-7 better, so the J call may be wrong. CDR1 is MNHEY and CDR2 is SVGAGI in the germline V gene. The CDR3 is made up of 15 amino acids. CDR3 protein: CASSPLGLAAHEQYF. CDR3 DNA: TGTGCCAGCAGCCCCCTGGGACTAGCTGCACACGAGCAGTACTTC.

This sequence joins TRBV4-2 and TRBJ2-5; 8 positions agree with TRBD2. Trimming took 4 bases from V and 3 from J; bases not matched to a gene: 10. Germline assignment: CDR1 LGHNA and CDR2 YNFKEQ. This CDR3 region has 16 residues. The CDR3 loop is CASSPPGGLTEETQYF. In nucleotides, the CDR3 is TGTGCCAGCAGCCCCCCGGGAGGGTTAACCGAAGAGACCCAGTACTTC.

The table lists this clonotype with a count of one. The rearrangement joins TRBV10-3 to TRBJ1-3, with no clear D. Trimming stripped 6 bases from V and 0 bases from J, with 12 bases between. Germline V gene sequence: CDR1 ENHRY, CDR2 SYGVKD. This CDR3 spans 15 amino acids. The CDR3: CAISPAWISGNTIYF. Written as DNA, the CDR3 is TGTGCCATCAGCCCTGCCTGGATCTCTGGAAACACCATATATTTT.

This chain joins TRBV7-2 and TRBJ2-7, with D possibly being TRBD1 or TRBD2 (5 bases each). This CDR3 has 15 residues. Germline V gene sequence: CDR1 SGHTA, CDR2 FQGNSA. The ends were cut back, 0 bases at V and 1 base at J, with 10 bases in the middle. CDR3 in DNA: TGTGCCAGCAGCTTAGCGGGGACCAGATCCTACGAGCAGTACTTC. Residues: CASSLAGTRSYEQYF.

The chain uses TRBV12-5 and TRBJ2-1; 7 bases fit TRBD2. CDR3 length: 17 residues. J was trimmed by 8 bases and V by 5 bases; bases with no gene match: 18. Germline V gives CDR1 LGHNT, CDR2 FRNRAP. The CDR3 reads CASGEGGGGRASDEQFF. Here the CDR3 DNA reads TGTGCTAGTGGTGAAGGAGGAGGTGGGAGGGCCAGTGATGAGCAGTTCTTC.

This chain connects TRBV5-1 to TRBJ2-7; possibly TRBD1 or TRBD2 for D (5 bases each). Trimming stripped 0 bases from V and 2 bases from J, with 12 bases between. CDR1 is SGHRS, CDR2 YFSETQ, per germline. The CDR3 loop spans 15 amino acids. The CDR3 region is CASSLATGPTYEQYF. CDR3 nucleotides: TGCGCCAGCAGCTTGGCCACGGGGCCCACCTACGAGCAGTACTTC.

The rearrangement uses TRBV5-1 and TRBJ2-3; D perhaps matches TRBD1 (6 bases). Germline loops: CDR1 SGHRS, CDR2 YFSETQ. V lost 4 bases and J lost 2, with 14 bases in between. The CDR3 spans 15 residues. CDR3: CASSPATGTTDTQYF. CDR3 DNA: TGCGCCAGCAGCCCGGCGACAGGTACCACAGATACGCAGTATTTT.

V and J are TRBV20-1 and TRBJ2-1; D is perhaps TRBD2 (6 bases). The CDR3 runs 13 residues. The germline V and J ends were trimmed by 1 base and 9 bases, with 13 bases remaining between them. In germline, CDR1 is DFQATT, CDR2 SNEGSKA (reference sequence). For the CDR3, the DNA is TGCAGTGCTAGAGCTTCGGGAGCTGGTGAGCAGTTCTTC. It specifies CSARASGAGEQFF.

The chain employs TRBV11-2 and TRBJ2-7, with 10 positions matching TRBD2. Germline trimming cut 3 bases from V and 4 bases from J; bases unmatched to any gene: 6. Germline V CDR1 and CDR2: SGHAT, FQNNGV. The CDR3 runs to 15 residues. This CDR3 is CASSFTSGNGYEQYF. CDR3 DNA sequence: TGTGCCAGCAGCTTTACTAGCGGGAATGGGTACGAGCAGTACTTC.